The 28 T cell receptor beta chains below all came from one sample that was sequenced in a study of shared clonotypes between healthy human individuals. Assay used: immunoSEQ multiplex PCR; TCRdb lists only in-frame clones, some missing. The sample consists of about 980,000 clones, around three quarters of them appearing once. The sequencing sample was made of memory CD4+ T cells sorted from blood. Subset: CD45RA-negative fraction. The receptors shown here come from a man between 18 and 35 years old in good health.

This clone was picked up one time. The V gene is TRBV10-1, the J gene TRBJ2-7; D is undetermined. The germline gives CDR1 WNHNN, CDR2 SYGVQD (reference sequence). Trimming stripped 1 base from V and 2 bases from J, with 6 bases between. The CDR3 is made up of 13 amino acids. This CDR3 is CASSEFGTYEQYF. The DNA of the CDR3 is TGCGCCAGCAGTGAGTTTGGGACCTACGAGCAGTACTTC.

V and J are TRBV7-2 and TRBJ2-1, with 9 bases that match TRBD1. The CDR3 is 16 residues long. CDR1 and CDR2 (germline): SGHTA, FQGNSA. V trimming: 0 bases; J trimming: 10 bases; junction bases outside the gene matches: 10. The CDR3 nucleotides are TGTGCCAGCAGCTTAGCCACCGGGACAGGGAAGGGGGAGCAGTTCTTC. This encodes CASSLATGTGKGEQFF.

This chain joins TRBV28 and TRBJ2-7, with D maybe TRBD1 (6 bases). Germline V gene lookup returns CDR1 MDHEN and CDR2 SYDVKM. Trimming pared 3 bases from V and 2 bases from J, leaving 11 bases between. The CDR3 has 14 amino acids. The CDR3 loop reads CASSLEQGAYEQYF. The CDR3 region has the DNA TGTGCCAGCAGTTTGGAACAGGGAGCCTACGAGCAGTACTTC.

The rearrangement links TRBV4-3 to TRBJ1-1; TRBD1 is a possible D gene (5 bases). CDR1 is LGHNA and CDR2 is YSLEER in the germline V gene. The ends were cut back, 4 bases at V and 5 bases at J, with 17 bases in the middle. The CDR3 extends over 15 amino acids. The CDR3 DNA reads as TGCGCCAGCAGCCGGGCCGACGGGGGAGGGACTGAAGCTTTCTTT. Translation gives CASSRADGGGTEAFF.

The chain couples TRBV18 to TRBJ1-6, with 7 bases matching TRBD1. CDR1 and CDR2 from the germline V gene are KGHSH and LQKENI. J was trimmed by 9 bases and V by 3 bases; bases with no gene match: 2. The CDR3 has 13 residues. CDR3 loop: CASSPGTASPLHF. In DNA, the CDR3 is TGTGCCAGCTCACCTGGGACAGCTTCACCCCTCCACTTT.

The V gene is TRBV18, the J gene TRBJ1-3; D is undetermined. The CDR3 is 17 residues long. The V gene's germline CDR1 is KGHSH and CDR2 LQKENI. V was pared by 0 bases and J by 0 bases, with 12 bases between. CDR3 nucleotide sequence: TGTGCCAGCTCACCACCGATGGGGATTCGCTCTGGAAACACCATATATTTT. Translation: CASSPPMGIRSGNTIYF.

The chain uses TRBV27 and TRBJ2-1; D not resolved. Trimming took 5 bases from V and 4 from J, leaving 18 bases between them. CDR3 length equals 16 residues. Germline assignment: CDR1 MNHEY and CDR2 SMNVEV (reference sequence). The CDR3 protein is CASSIASSRIYNEQFF. The DNA of the CDR3 is TGTGCCAGCAGTATCGCTAGTAGTAGGATTTACAATGAGCAGTTCTTC.

The chain combines TRBV7-2 with TRBJ2-2; 10 bases agree with TRBD2. The CDR3 has 17 residues. V lost 2 bases to trimming and J lost 2 bases; unmatched junction nucleotides: 5. CDR1 and CDR2 from the germline V gene are SGHTA and FQGNSA. The CDR3 sequence is CASSLMASGSNTGELFF. The CDR3, as DNA: TGTGCCAGCAGCTTAATGGCTAGCGGGAGCAACACCGGGGAGCTGTTTTTT.

On this clone itself: Additional DNA sequences in this sample encode the identical CDR3. CDR3 coding DNA: TGTGCCAGCAGCTTAGGGACTAGCGGATATCAAGAGACCCAGTACTTC. This codes for CASSLGTSGYQETQYF. This chain joins TRBV7-9 and TRBJ2-5, with TRBD2 matching over 10 bases. The CDR3 has 16 amino acids. Germline lookup yields CDR1 SEHNR and CDR2 FQNEAQ (reference sequence). V lost 1 base and J lost 2; bases outside the gene matches: 4.

To note about this clone: Other DNA sequences from this sample encode an identical CDR3 as well. V and J are TRBV27 and TRBJ1-2; 9 bases agree with TRBD1. This CDR3 is built from 14 residues. Trimming cost V 6 bases and J 3 bases; bases outside gene matches: 5. CDR1 is MNHEY and CDR2 is SMNVEV in the germline V gene (reference sequence). CDR3 sequence reads: CASSYRGQDYGYTF. The CDR3 DNA reads as TGTGCCAGCAGCTACAGGGGGCAAGACTATGGCTACACCTTC.

The chain has TRBV11-2 and TRBJ2-7, with D uncertain. The CDR3 length is 12 residues. V shed 4 bases and J shed 3 bases, with 7 bases lying between them. Germline CDR1 reads SGHAT; CDR2 reads FQNNGV. CDR3 sequence reads: CASSSARYEQYF. CDR3 DNA sequence: TGTGCCAGCAGCTCAGCCCGCTACGAGCAGTACTTC.

The chain is built from TRBV6-4 and TRBJ2-2; possibly TRBD1 for D (6 bases). Germline CDR1 is MRHNA and CDR2 is SNTAGT. The CDR3 runs 14 residues. V was cut by 4 bases and J by 5 bases, with 11 bases left in between. The CDR3 DNA reads as TGTGCCAGCAGTGCGGACAGTTTTACCGGGGAGCTGTTTTTT. This encodes CASSADSFTGELFF.

The rearrangement joins TRBV6-4 to TRBJ2-3, with no clear D. The germline V and J ends were trimmed by 3 bases and 3 bases, with 13 bases remaining between them. The CDR3 totals 15 residues. Germline V CDR1 and CDR2: MRHNA, SNTAGT. For the CDR3, the DNA is TGTGCCAGCAGTGAGGGTAGCTCTATGACAGATACGCAGTATTTT. It is translated as CASSEGSSMTDTQYF.

This chain uses TRBV19 with TRBJ1-6; 9 bases fit TRBD1. CDR1 is LNHDA and CDR2 is SQIVND in the germline V gene (reference sequence). V was clipped by 0 bases and J by 8 bases; unmatched bases: 8. This CDR3 region has 17 residues. CDR3 in amino acids: CASSIDSGTGYDSPLHF. The CDR3 nucleotides are TGTGCCAGTAGTATAGATTCCGGGACAGGGTATGATTCACCCCTCCACTTT. The full variable domain, rest sourced from reference TRBV19 and TRBJ1-6, is DGGITQSPKYLFRKEGQNVTLSCEQNLNHDAMYWYRQDPGQGLRLIYYSQIVNDFQKGDIAEGYSVSREKKESFPLTVTSAQKNPTAFYLCASSIDSGTGYDSPLHFGNGTRLTVT.

The chain couples TRBV9 to TRBJ2-5; D unclear. The J call may be mistaken, given a closer DNA end match to TRBJ2-7. The germline V gene encodes CDR1 SGDLS and CDR2 YYNGEE. CDR3 length: 15 residues. The CDR3 bases are TGTGCCAGCAGCCGTTTTTCGGGCGCAGGCGACGAGCAGTACTTC. It is translated as CASSRFSGAGDEQYF.

V and J are TRBV27 and TRBJ2-3; TRBD2 matches at 8 bases. Germline CDR1 MNHEY, CDR2 SMNVEV (reference sequence). The ends lost 7 bases at V and 9 bases at J; junction bases unmatched: 12. The CDR3 extends over 14 amino acids. The chain's CDR3 is CASTLPGGPMTQYF. The CDR3 nucleotides are TGTGCCAGCACTCTTCCGGGGGGGCCAATGACGCAGTATTTT.

A note on this clone: Other DNA sequences in this specimen translate into the identical CDR3. This chain uses TRBV7-2 with TRBJ2-7; D assignment may be TRBD1 or TRBD2 (6 bases each). With 2 bases removed from V and 0 bases from J, the gap between germline ends came to 8 bases. The CDR3 covers 14 residues. Germline V lookup: CDR1 SGHTA, CDR2 FQGNSA. The chain's CDR3 is CASSLTGASYEQYF. The CDR3 DNA sequence: TGTGCCAGCAGCTTAACGGGGGCCTCCTACGAGCAGTACTTC.

This sequence joins TRBV5-1 and TRBJ2-5; D tentatively fits TRBD1 or TRBD2 (6 bases each). In germline, CDR1 is SGHRS, CDR2 YFSETQ. The CDR3 contains 13 residues. Trimming pared 7 bases from V and 5 bases from J, leaving 15 bases between. The CDR3 sequence is CASCLGGGETQYF. In DNA, the CDR3 is TGCGCCAGCTGCCTGGGGGGCGGTGAGACCCAGTACTTC.

The chain has TRBV4-3 and TRBJ2-7; 9 nucleotides align to TRBD1. The CDR3 is made up of 14 amino acids. CDR1 LGHNA and CDR2 YSLEER come from the germline V gene. Trimming took 4 bases from V and 0 from J; bases not matched to a gene: 1. CDR3 residues: CASSRDRVSYEQYF. The CDR3 bases are TGCGCCAGCAGCCGGGACAGGGTCTCCTACGAGCAGTACTTC.

This chain links TRBV5-1 with TRBJ1-2, with 8 positions matching TRBD1. Germline values: CDR1 SGHRS, CDR2 YFSETQ. The V segment lost 5 bases and the J segment 3 bases; nucleotides outside the gene matches: 9. CDR3 length: 15 amino acids. The CDR3 DNA sequence: TGCGCCAGCAGTTATACAGGGGGATTTGACTATGGCTACACCTTC. As protein: CASSYTGGFDYGYTF.

V gene TRBV5-1 combines with J gene TRBJ2-7; 7 bases align to TRBD2. CDR1 and CDR2 from the germline V gene are SGHRS and YFSETQ. The CDR3 is made up of 14 amino acids. V shed 6 bases, J shed 7 bases, and the junction held 13 bases outside the gene matches. The CDR3: CASNPDGRSWEQYF. Written as DNA, the CDR3 is TGCGCCAGCAACCCGGACGGGAGGTCGTGGGAGCAGTACTTC. The full variable domain, its missing parts supplied by reference TRBV5-1 and TRBJ2-7, is KAGVTQTPRYLIKTRGQQVTLSCSPISGHRSVSWYQQTPGQGLQFLFEYFSETQRNKGNFPGRFSGRQFSNSRSEMNVSTLELGDSALYLCASNPDGRSWEQYFGPGTRLTVT.

J is TRBJ2-5 and V is TRBV2; D ambiguous. V was trimmed by 6 bases and J by 1 base, leaving 9 bases between them. The V gene's germline CDR1 is SNHLY and CDR2 FYNNEI. The CDR3 has 13 amino acids. The CDR3 DNA sequence: TGTGCCAGCAGCCTCCGGACCCAAGAGACCCAGTACTTC. Its protein product is CASSLRTQETQYF.

This chain uses TRBV7-2 with TRBJ2-5; D is uncertain. The CDR3 spans 13 residues. V was cut by 3 bases and J by 3 bases, with 8 bases left in between. Per the germline V gene, CDR1 is SGHTA and CDR2 is FQGNSA. CDR3 amino acids: CASSLAIKETQYF. CDR3 DNA sequence: TGTGCCAGCAGCTTGGCCATAAAAGAGACCCAGTACTTC.

This clone has more than one count but fewer than ten. The chain couples TRBV29-1 to TRBJ2-2; D not certain. This CDR3 spans 13 amino acids. Germline lookup yields CDR1 SQVTM and CDR2 ANQGSEA. V lost 7 bases, J lost 0 bases, and 9 bases lay in between. This chain's CDR3 is CSGRPSNTGELFF. The CDR3 coding sequence is TGCAGCGGCAGGCCTTCGAACACCGGGGAGCTGTTTTTT.

This chain uses TRBV5-1 with TRBJ2-3, with TRBD2 as a possible D gene (5 bases). The CDR3 is 14 amino acids. Germline V gives CDR1 SGHRS, CDR2 YFSETQ. V dropped 5 bases and J dropped 2 bases, with 12 bases sitting between them. The CDR3 nucleotides read TGCGCCAGCAGGCTAAGCGGTCCCACAGATACGCAGTATTTT. It codes for CASRLSGPTDTQYF.

CDR3 in DNA: TGTGCCAGCAGTGAACGGCTCACCGGGGAGCTGTTTTTT. Translation: CASSERLTGELFF. The chain uses TRBV6-1 and TRBJ2-2; the D is unclear. In germline, CDR1 is MNHNS, CDR2 SASEGT. Trimming removed 2 bases at V and 4 bases at J, with 5 bases between. This CDR3 is 13 amino acids long.

This chain connects TRBV5-1 to TRBJ2-3; TRBD2 agrees at 12 bases. The germline V gene has CDR1 SGHRS and CDR2 YFSETQ. The CDR3 loop spans 16 amino acids. Trimming removed 4 bases from V and 5 bases from J; junction bases left unmatched: 8. The DNA for the CDR3 is TGCGCCAGCAGCCCAAGGACTAGCGGGGACCTAGATACGCAGTATTTT. As protein: CASSPRTSGDLDTQYF.

This clone has more than one count but fewer than ten. This chain joins TRBV5-1 and TRBJ2-5; D may match TRBD1 or TRBD2 (5 bases each). Trimming stripped 4 bases from V and 5 bases from J, with 18 bases between. Germline V gene sequence: CDR1 SGHRS, CDR2 YFSETQ. CDR3 length: 15 residues. DNA of the CDR3: TGCGCCAGCAGCACCGGGACGGTCCTATATGAGACCCAGTACTTC. Translating gives CASSTGTVLYETQYF.